This T cell receptor (beta chain) was recovered during a study of blood T cells in healthy people across ages. Sample-barcoded 5' priming and a J-beta primer mix drove a second PCR of about 6 to 12 cycles. A template-switch adaptor containing 12 random nucleotides labeled each cDNA molecule. One entry per CDR3 protein, called by TCRdb with MiXCR from the 5' RACE reads. The sample contains 710,000 or so distinct CDR3 sequences, around 32% of which appear only once. General observations from the study: Naive and antigen-experienced cells were not separated, limiting conclusive comparison. More naive CD4+ cells and higher diversity marked long-lived donors relative to aged donors.

A remark on this clonotype: No antigen is known for it.

The CDR3 is 12 amino acids. V shed 3 bases and J shed 5 bases, with 8 bases lying between them. The germline V gene encodes CDR1 SGDLS and CDR2 YYNGEE. The TCR originated in an elderly woman in good health. Sequencing was done on a sample of blood. This chain joins TRBV9 and TRBJ1-1; a possible D gene is TRBD1 (6 bases). DNA of the CDR3: TGTGCCAGCAGCGCCGACAGGACTGAAGCTTTCTTT. Protein sequence: CASSADRTEAFF. Combining the CDR3 with reference TRBV9 and TRBJ1-1 gives the whole variable domain DSGVTQTPKHLITATGQRVTLRCSPRSGDLSVYWYQQSLDQGLQFLIQYYNGEERAKGNILERFSAQQFPDLHSELNLSSLELGDSALYFCASSADRTEAFFGQGTRLTVV.